A selection of T cell receptor beta chains follows, all from one sample in a study of blood T cells in healthy people across ages. TCRdb fed the 5' RACE reads into MiXCR, producing one record per CDR3 protein. The data contain fewer than 900,000 distinct CDR3 sequences, roughly 43% of them singletons. The source material was blood. The origin of the receptors is a woman aged 55 to 70 in good health. CDR3s leave out the opening cysteine and the closing phenylalanine or tryptophan. The D gene is left open where the match is weak.

j_call: TRBJ1-5; v_call: TRBV5-6; d_call: TRBD1; cdr3_aa: ASSLGDRENQPQH
j_call: TRBJ2-1; v_call: TRBV2; d_call: NA; cdr3_aa: ASSLEDNEQF
j_call: TRBJ2-7; v_call: TRBV7-9; d_call: NA; cdr3_aa: ASSLGGILSYEQY
j_call: TRBJ2-6; v_call: TRBV4-3; d_call: TRBD1; cdr3_aa: ASSQDIGTGGSGANVLT
j_call: TRBJ2-7; v_call: TRBV20-1; d_call: NA; cdr3_aa: SATKRVSYEQY
j_call: TRBJ2-3; v_call: TRBV7-3; d_call: NA; cdr3_aa: ASSLYGTDTQY
j_call: TRBJ2-2; v_call: TRBV3-1; d_call: TRBD2; cdr3_aa: ASSVSGGFSTGELF
j_call: TRBJ2-7; v_call: TRBV3-1; d_call: NA; cdr3_aa: ASSQENRVFYEQY
j_call: NA; v_call: TRBV10-3; d_call: NA; cdr3_aa: ATQGIGSYEQY
j_call: TRBJ2-7; v_call: TRBV7-9; d_call: NA; cdr3_aa: ASSLIPAGGGYEQY
j_call: NA; v_call: TRBV21-1; d_call: NA; cdr3_aa: ARSSSKVETQY
j_call: TRBJ2-1; v_call: TRBV3-1; d_call: NA; cdr3_aa: ASSPRTGQGEEQF
j_call: TRBJ2-1; v_call: TRBV5-1; d_call: NA; cdr3_aa: ASSTGLAANYNEQF
j_call: TRBJ1-1; v_call: TRBV18; d_call: NA; cdr3_aa: ASSPLQGEAF
j_call: TRBJ2-7; v_call: TRBV20-1; d_call: TRBD2; cdr3_aa: SARFVAGKTYEQY
j_call: TRBJ2-1; v_call: TRBV7-6; d_call: TRBD2; cdr3_aa: ASSPRSGADPYNEQF
j_call: TRBJ2-4; v_call: TRBV11-2; d_call: NA; cdr3_aa: ASSSITGKNIQY
j_call: TRBJ1-1; v_call: TRBV6-5; d_call: NA; cdr3_aa: ASSYEGWTEAF
j_call: TRBJ2-7; v_call: TRBV9; d_call: NA; cdr3_aa: ASSVDKGYSYEQY
j_call: TRBJ2-7; v_call: TRBV20-1; d_call: NA; cdr3_aa: SARKGVTYERY
j_call: TRBJ2-7; v_call: TRBV9; d_call: NA; cdr3_aa: ASSVEGEAPFEQY
j_call: TRBJ2-2; v_call: TRBV6-1; d_call: NA; cdr3_aa: ASTRNGVDYNTGELF
j_call: TRBJ2-7; v_call: TRBV5-1; d_call: NA; cdr3_aa: ASSWTDPAEQY
j_call: TRBJ1-4; v_call: TRBV7-9; d_call: NA; cdr3_aa: ASSPGPVKVNEKLF
j_call: TRBJ2-7; v_call: TRBV6-2/TRBV6-3; d_call: NA; cdr3_aa: ASRPGTSYEQY
j_call: TRBJ2-3; v_call: TRBV7-3; d_call: TRBD1; cdr3_aa: ASSSTGGWGTDTQY
j_call: TRBJ2-3; v_call: TRBV20-1; d_call: NA; cdr3_aa: SAPWGATSGTQY
j_call: TRBJ2-3; v_call: TRBV20-1; d_call: NA; cdr3_aa: SANAGGGSDTQY
j_call: TRBJ1-2; v_call: TRBV7-2; d_call: NA; cdr3_aa: ASSQVWGLYGYT
j_call: TRBJ2-1; v_call: TRBV5-1; d_call: TRBD2; cdr3_aa: ASSLAKWEGREDEQF
j_call: TRBJ2-3; v_call: TRBV6-2/TRBV6-3; d_call: NA; cdr3_aa: ASNYGGRSTDTQY
j_call: TRBJ2-3; v_call: TRBV2; d_call: NA; cdr3_aa: ASTPKPTDTQY
j_call: TRBJ2-7; v_call: TRBV20-1; d_call: NA; cdr3_aa: SASETGTVGYEQY
j_call: TRBJ2-3; v_call: TRBV4-3; d_call: TRBD2; cdr3_aa: ASSQGVAGGDTQY
j_call: TRBJ2-6; v_call: TRBV5-1; d_call: NA; cdr3_aa: ASSSDFTGANVLT
j_call: NA; v_call: TRBV5-6; d_call: TRBD1; cdr3_aa: ASSVDRDETQY